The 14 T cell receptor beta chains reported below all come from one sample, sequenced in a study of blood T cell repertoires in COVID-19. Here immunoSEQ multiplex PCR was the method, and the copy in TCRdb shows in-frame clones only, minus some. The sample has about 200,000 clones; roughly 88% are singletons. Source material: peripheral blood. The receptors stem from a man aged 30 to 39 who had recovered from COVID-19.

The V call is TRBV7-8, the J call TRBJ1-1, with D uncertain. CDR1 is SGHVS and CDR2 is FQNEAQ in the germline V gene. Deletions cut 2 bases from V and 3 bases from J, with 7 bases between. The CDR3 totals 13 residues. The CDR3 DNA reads TGTGCCAGCAGCTTAAACAGTTACACTGAAGCTTTCTTT. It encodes CASSLNSYTEAFF.

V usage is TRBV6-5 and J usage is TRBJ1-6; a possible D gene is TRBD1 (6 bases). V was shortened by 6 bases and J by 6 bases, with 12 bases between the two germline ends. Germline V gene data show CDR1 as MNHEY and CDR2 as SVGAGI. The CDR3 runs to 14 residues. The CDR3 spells CASSPQGSNSPLHF. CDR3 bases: TGTGCCAGCAGCCCACAGGGTTCTAATTCACCCCTCCACTTT.

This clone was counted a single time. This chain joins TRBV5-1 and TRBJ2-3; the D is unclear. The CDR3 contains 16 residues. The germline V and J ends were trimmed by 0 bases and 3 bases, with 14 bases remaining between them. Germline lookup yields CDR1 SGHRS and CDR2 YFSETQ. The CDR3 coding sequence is TGCGCCAGCAGCTTGGGCGGAAGAGTTGAGACAGATACGCAGTATTTT. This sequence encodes CASSLGGRVETDTQYF. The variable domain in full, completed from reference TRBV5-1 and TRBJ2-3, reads KAGVTQTPRYLIKTRGQQVTLSCSPISGHRSVSWYQQTPGQGLQFLFEYFSETQRNKGNFPGRFSGRQFSNSRSEMNVSTLELGDSALYLCASSLGGRVETDTQYFGPGTRLTVL.

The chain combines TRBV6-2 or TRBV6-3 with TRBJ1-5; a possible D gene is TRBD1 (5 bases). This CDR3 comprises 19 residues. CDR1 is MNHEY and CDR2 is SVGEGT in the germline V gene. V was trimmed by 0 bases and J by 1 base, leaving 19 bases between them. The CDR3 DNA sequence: TGTGCCAGCAGTTACTCGATGCGTAGTCCGGGGGAGAGCAATCAGCCCCAGCATTTT. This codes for CASSYSMRSPGESNQPQHF.

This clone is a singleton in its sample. The DNA of the CDR3 is TGTGCCAGCAGCCGCATTTCGGGAACGTCAAATGAAAAACTGTTTTTT. Translated, it gives CASSRISGTSNEKLFF. The genes are TRBV6-2 or TRBV6-3 and TRBJ1-4, with D unresolved. V was pared by 6 bases and J by 5 bases, with 19 bases between. This CDR3 has 16 residues. The germline V gene encodes CDR1 MNHEY and CDR2 SVGEGT.

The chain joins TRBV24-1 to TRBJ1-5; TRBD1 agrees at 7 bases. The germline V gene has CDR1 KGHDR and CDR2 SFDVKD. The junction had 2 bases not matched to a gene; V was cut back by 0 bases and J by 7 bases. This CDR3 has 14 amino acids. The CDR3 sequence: CATSDLTGAQPQHF. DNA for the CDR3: TGTGCCACCAGTGATTTGACAGGGGCCCAGCCCCAGCATTTT.

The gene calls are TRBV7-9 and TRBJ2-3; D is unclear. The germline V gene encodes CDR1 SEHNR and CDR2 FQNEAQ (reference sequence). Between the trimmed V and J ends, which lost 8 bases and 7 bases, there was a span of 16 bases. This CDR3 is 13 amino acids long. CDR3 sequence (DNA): TGTGCCAGCCTGGTAGACACTGAATATACGCAGTATTTT. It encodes CASLVDTEYTQYF.

The CDR3 sequence: CASSRSTEAFF. The CDR3, as DNA: TGTGCCAGCAGTAGGAGCACTGAAGCTTTCTTT. J is TRBJ1-1 and V is TRBV6-5; D is uncertain. Germline CDR1 and CDR2: MNHEY and SVGAGI. The CDR3 runs 11 residues. Trimming left V 5 bases short and J 4 bases short, with 5 bases between.

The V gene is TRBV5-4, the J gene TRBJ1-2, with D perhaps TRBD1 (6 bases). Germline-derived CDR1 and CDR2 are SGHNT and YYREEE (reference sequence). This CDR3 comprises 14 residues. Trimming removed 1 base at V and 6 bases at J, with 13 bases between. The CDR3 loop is CASSLFGGLDGYTF. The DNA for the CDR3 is TGTGCCAGCAGCTTGTTCGGGGGGCTGGATGGCTACACCTTC.

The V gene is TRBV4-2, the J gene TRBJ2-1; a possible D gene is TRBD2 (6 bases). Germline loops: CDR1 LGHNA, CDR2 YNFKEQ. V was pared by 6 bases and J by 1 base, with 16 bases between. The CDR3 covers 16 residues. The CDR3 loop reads CASSLESSDSYNEQFF. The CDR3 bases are TGTGCCAGCAGTTTAGAGTCTAGCGATTCCTACAATGAGCAGTTCTTC.

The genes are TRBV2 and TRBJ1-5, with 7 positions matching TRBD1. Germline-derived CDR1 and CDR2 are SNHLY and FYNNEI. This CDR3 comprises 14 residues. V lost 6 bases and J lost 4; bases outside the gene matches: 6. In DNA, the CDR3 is TGTGCCAGCAGCCCCGGGACAGCTAATCAGCCCCAGCATTTT. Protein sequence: CASSPGTANQPQHF.

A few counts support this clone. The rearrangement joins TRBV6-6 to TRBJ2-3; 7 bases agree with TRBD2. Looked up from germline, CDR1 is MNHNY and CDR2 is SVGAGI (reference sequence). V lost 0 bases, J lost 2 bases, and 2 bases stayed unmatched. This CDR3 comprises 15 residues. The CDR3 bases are TGTGCCAGCAGTTACTCGGGGGGGTTCACAGATACGCAGTATTTT. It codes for CASSYSGGFTDTQYF.

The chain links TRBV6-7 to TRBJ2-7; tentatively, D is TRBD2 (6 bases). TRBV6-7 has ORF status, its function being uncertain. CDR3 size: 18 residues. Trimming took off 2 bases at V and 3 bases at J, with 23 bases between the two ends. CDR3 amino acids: CASSYRGGGQATRYEQYF. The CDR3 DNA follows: TGTGCCAGCAGTTACAGGGGAGGAGGGCAGGCAACGCGCTACGAGCAGTACTTC.

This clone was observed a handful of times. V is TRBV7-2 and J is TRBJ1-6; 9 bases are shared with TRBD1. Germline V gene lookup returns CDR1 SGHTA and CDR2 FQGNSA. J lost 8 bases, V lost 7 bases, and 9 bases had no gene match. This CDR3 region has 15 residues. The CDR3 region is CASTLRGQGYSPLHF. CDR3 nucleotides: TGTGCCAGCACCCTAAGGGGACAGGGCTATTCACCCCTCCACTTT.